Following are 18 T cell receptor beta chains from one sample sequenced in a study of shared clonotypes between healthy human individuals. Sequencing was performed with immunoSEQ multiplex PCR; in TCRdb, only in-frame clones are kept and a portion is missing. The data contain fewer than 1.6 million clones, approximately 98.5% of them seen just once; the ten biggest clones take up 0.3% to 0.45%. Sample: naive CD4+ T cells sorted from blood. Subset in this sample: CD45RA+ positively selected. These receptors originate from a man aged 25-45 years in good health.

The rearrangement links TRBV9 to TRBJ1-5; D unclear. The CDR3 is made up of 14 amino acids. Deletions cut 0 bases from V and 7 bases from J, with 11 bases between. In germline, CDR1 is SGDLS, CDR2 YYNGEE. CDR3 sequence (DNA): TGTGCCAGCAGCGTAGTTGGGGAAGGACAGCCCCAGCATTTT. Its protein is CASSVVGEGQPQHF.

The rearrangement links TRBV7-2 to TRBJ1-2; TRBD1 matches at 7 bases. The V gene's germline CDR1 is SGHTA and CDR2 FQGNSA. The ends lost 11 bases at V and 12 bases at J; junction bases unmatched: 15. The CDR3 has 12 residues. The CDR3 sequence is CAVEDRIIPHTF. CDR3 DNA: TGTGCCGTGGAGGACAGGATAATACCCCACACCTTC.

V and J are TRBV9 and TRBJ2-1; maybe TRBD2 (5 bases). Germline-derived CDR1 and CDR2 are SGDLS and YYNGEE. With 2 bases removed from V and 2 bases from J, the gap between germline ends came to 11 bases. The CDR3 contains 15 residues. CDR3 protein: CASSVRLFPYNEQFF. CDR3 in DNA: TGTGCCAGCAGCGTTCGACTATTCCCCTACAATGAGCAGTTCTTC.

The chain combines TRBV29-1 with TRBJ2-7; possible D gene TRBD1, 5 bases. The germline V gene has CDR1 SQVTM and CDR2 ANQGSEA. The germline V and J ends were trimmed by 4 bases and 2 bases, with 15 bases remaining between them. The CDR3 totals 14 residues. CDR3 loop: CSVAPDSFPYEQYF. The CDR3 nucleotides read TGCAGCGTTGCTCCTGACAGTTTCCCCTACGAGCAGTACTTC.

A word on this clone: One end of the junction does not line up with germline, which may come from a read error. The chain is built from TRBV2 and TRBJ2-7; 7 nucleotides match TRBD1. Germline loops: CDR1 SNHLY, CDR2 FYNNEI. The CDR3 consists of 13 residues. The CDR3 spells CASREDRDHEQYF. CDR3 DNA sequence: TGTGCCAGCAGAGAAGACAGGGACCACGAGCAGTACTTC.

The J gene is TRBJ1-2, the V gene TRBV2; D gene unclear. This CDR3 has 12 amino acids. V was pared by 1 base and J by 7 bases, with 7 bases between. Germline CDR1 reads SNHLY; CDR2 reads FYNNEI. CDR3 in amino acids: CASSEVRVGYTF. The CDR3 bases are TGTGCCAGCAGTGAAGTGCGTGTTGGCTACACCTTC.

CDR3 loop: CASSVGTSGRVEQYF. CDR3 DNA sequence: TGTGCCAGTAGTGTCGGGACTAGCGGGAGGGTCGAGCAGTACTTC. J is TRBJ2-7 and V is TRBV19; 16 bases line up with TRBD2. This CDR3 is 15 amino acids long. Unmatched junction bases numbered 4, after V lost 5 bases and J lost 6 bases. Germline CDR1 reads LNHDA; CDR2 reads SQIVND (reference sequence).

The chain uses TRBV7-9 and TRBJ2-5, with TRBD2 matching 11 bases. The length of the CDR3 is 16 residues. The V gene end was trimmed by 4 bases and the J gene end by 3 bases; junction bases not matched to a gene: 7. CDR1 and CDR2 (germline): SEHNR, FQNEAQ (reference sequence). For the CDR3, the DNA is TGTGCCAGCAGCTCAGGGCCGGGACTAGCGGAAGAGACCCAGTACTTC. This encodes CASSSGPGLAEETQYF.

This sequence joins TRBV18 and TRBJ2-7; D possibly corresponds to TRBD1 (7 bases). This CDR3 has 18 residues. Germline CDR1 KGHSH, CDR2 LQKENI. V was clipped by 4 bases and J by 0 bases, with 22 bases between them. Here the CDR3 reads CASSLTLGGRQGSYEQYF. CDR3 in DNA: TGTGCCAGCTCACTCACCTTGGGGGGAAGACAGGGCTCCTACGAGCAGTACTTC. Full variable domain (rest looked up from reference TRBV18 and TRBJ2-7): NAGVMQNPRHLVRRRGQEARLRCSPMKGHSHVYWYRQLPEEGLKFMVYLQKENIIDESGMPKERFSAEFPKEGPSILRIQQVVRGDSAAYFCASSLTLGGRQGSYEQYFGPGTRLTVT.

The rearrangement uses TRBV6-5 and TRBJ2-3, with D perhaps matching TRBD1 (6 bases). The germline V and J ends were trimmed by 5 bases and 3 bases, with 15 bases remaining between them. Germline V gives CDR1 MNHEY, CDR2 SVGAGI. This CDR3 contains 15 residues. The CDR3 region has the DNA TGTGCCAGCAGTAAGACAGGCCACGAGACAGATACGCAGTATTTT. This encodes CASSKTGHETDTQYF.

The rearrangement uses TRBV28 and TRBJ1-1, with a tentative D call TRBD1 (6 bases). Per the germline V gene, CDR1 is MDHEN and CDR2 is SYDVKM. Trimming shortened V by 4 bases and J by 1 base, and 10 bases separated the two germline ends. The CDR3 is 14 residues long. The CDR3: CASSSLTGNTEAFF. CDR3 nucleotides: TGTGCCAGCAGTTCCCTGACAGGGAACACTGAAGCTTTCTTT.

J is TRBJ2-7 and V is TRBV18; TRBD2 might be the D (5 bases). The germline V gene has CDR1 KGHSH and CDR2 LQKENI. The CDR3 sequence is 15 residues long. V lost 3 bases and J 4 bases, leaving 16 bases between the germline ends. The CDR3 region is CASSPGRGSQYEQYF. Written as DNA, the CDR3 is TGTGCCAGCTCACCGGGGAGAGGGAGTCAGTACGAGCAGTACTTC. The whole variable domain, filled in from reference TRBV18 and TRBJ2-7, reads NAGVMQNPRHLVRRRGQEARLRCSPMKGHSHVYWYRQLPEEGLKFMVYLQKENIIDESGMPKERFSAEFPKEGPSILRIQQVVRGDSAAYFCASSPGRGSQYEQYFGPGTRLTVT.

The chain employs TRBV5-4 and TRBJ2-5; D perhaps matches TRBD2 (6 bases). The V and J ends lost 3 bases and 4 bases respectively, with 13 bases between them. The CDR3 loop spans 14 amino acids. The germline CDR1 and CDR2 sequences are SGHNT and YYREEE (reference sequence). This CDR3 is CASSWMGGRETQYF. DNA of the CDR3: TGTGCCAGCAGCTGGATGGGAGGTCGAGAGACCCAGTACTTC.

The chain combines TRBV9 with TRBJ1-1, with no clear D. Germline V lookup: CDR1 SGDLS, CDR2 YYNGEE. The CDR3 consists of 14 residues. Trimming removed 0 bases at V and 6 bases at J, with 12 bases between. The CDR3 is CASSVGSSPSEAFF. The CDR3 DNA is TGTGCCAGCAGCGTAGGGTCTTCACCCTCTGAAGCTTTCTTT.

Regarding this clone: The same CDR3 also results from other DNA sequences found in this sample. The J gene is TRBJ1-1, the V gene TRBV6-5, with D tentatively TRBD1 (6 bases). Germline CDR1 reads MNHEY; CDR2 reads SVGAGI. V lost 5 bases and J 5 bases, leaving 6 bases between the germline ends. This CDR3 is built from 11 residues. CDR3 in amino acids: CASSQGTEAFF. CDR3 nucleotides: TGTGCCAGCAGTCAGGGGACTGAAGCTTTCTTT.

The V call is TRBV7-6, the J call TRBJ2-5; 7 nucleotides line up with TRBD2. The germline V gene has CDR1 SGHVS and CDR2 FNYEAQ. Germline trimming cut 3 bases from V and 1 base from J; bases unmatched to any gene: 5. CDR3 length: 15 residues. CDR3 DNA sequence: TGTGCCAGCAGCTTTTCCTTAGCGGGCCAAGAGACCCAGTACTTC. Translated: CASSFSLAGQETQYF. Supplemented by reference TRBV7-6 and TRBJ2-5, the full variable domain reads GAGVSQSPRYKVTKRGQDVALRCDPISGHVSLYWYRQALGQGPEFLTYFNYEAQQDKSGLPNDRFSAERPEGSISTLTIQRTEQRDSAMYRCASSFSLAGQETQYFGPGTRLLVL.

J is TRBJ1-1 and V is TRBV11-2; 8 positions agree with TRBD1. With V trimmed by 5 bases and J by 1 base, 3 bases remained unmatched. This CDR3 contains 14 residues. CDR1 and CDR2 from the germline V gene are SGHAT and FQNNGV. CDR3 in DNA: TGTGCCAGCAGCATGGACAGGGCGAACACTGAAGCTTTCTTT. This sequence encodes CASSMDRANTEAFF.

The chain has TRBV28 and TRBJ1-5; D is ambiguous. The ends were cut back, 5 bases at V and 3 bases at J, with 8 bases in the middle. The CDR3 extends over 13 amino acids. Germline CDR1 MDHEN, CDR2 SYDVKM. CDR3 loop: CASSEGYNQPQHF. For the CDR3, the DNA is TGTGCCAGCAGTGAAGGGTACAATCAGCCCCAGCATTTT.